This is a list of T cell receptor beta chains from one sample in a study of a mutant IDH1 vaccine in newly diagnosed glioma. Sequencing was performed with immunoSEQ multiplex PCR; in TCRdb, only in-frame clones are kept and a portion is missing. Altogether about 98,000 clones are present, 70% to 90% being singletons, with the ten largest covering less than 0.65%. The source material was PBMCs, sampled from a glioma patient treated with radiotherapy, temozolomide or both. These receptors were collected from a woman in her forties or fifties with glioma. Each CDR3 is given without its conserved first and last residue.

TRBV6-1	TRBJ2-5	ASSELIVETQY
TRBV9	TRBJ2-7	ASTPGASGIPDEQY
TRBV19	TRBJ1-3	ASSIWEFSGNTIY
TRBV10-3	TRBJ2-2	ATSAGELF
TRBV19	TRBJ1-2	ASSQAGLPGYT
TRBV9	TRBJ2-5	ASSEGGISRGTQY
TRBV27	TRBJ1-3	ASRESSGNTIY
TRBV7-3	TRBJ2-7	ASLGKGRAVYEQY
TRBV27	TRBJ2-3	ASSLTLREYMDTQY
TRBV19	TRBJ2-1	ASSIGATYNEQF
TRBV29-1	TRBJ1-2	SVEVASNYGYT
TRBV6-1	TRBJ2-7	ASSEGLAANYEQY
TRBV10-2	TRBJ2-2	ASSEWEPNTGELF
TRBV9	TRBJ1-2	ASSEGQVVEYGYT
TRBV28	TRBJ1-4	ASRANAPNEKLF
TRBV7-2	TRBJ2-1	ASSLGGDPRQF
TRBV15	TRBJ2-1	ATSRDPATAGSYNEQF
TRBV5-4	TRBJ1-1	ASSLRDRETGSMNTEAF
TRBV10-3	TRBJ2-1	AIMGTTYNEQF
TRBV30	TRBJ1-5	AWSDDSYSNQPQH
TRBV6-5	TRBJ1-2	ASSSVRGEGYGYT
TRBV28	TRBJ2-1	ASSFWSGMNEQF
TRBV27	TRBJ2-7	ASSLLAGRGPYEQY
TRBV7-3	TRBJ2-1	ASSPTGTRNYNEQF
TRBV5-1	TRBJ2-6	ASSLGVAGASSGANVLT
TRBV25-1	TRBJ2-1	ASIYGVAGKNEQF
TRBV10-3	TRBJ2-3	AISESQGAARERDTQY
TRBV11-2	TRBJ2-4	ASSPGLAGGPQY
TRBV7-9	TRBJ2-1	ASSLKLEVWYNEQF
TRBV6-5	TRBJ2-5	ASGQMETQY
TRBV28	TRBJ2-7	ASSFSSGYEQY
TRBV7-9	TRBJ2-1	ASSPPFRVGNEQF
TRBV9	TRBJ1-1	ASSVGEGLNTEAF
TRBV5-1	TRBJ2-2	ASSLGTANTGELF
TRBV2	TRBJ1-3	ASSDRPYSGNTIY
TRBV5-8	TRBJ2-5	ASSRGPYIETQY
TRBV19	TRBJ2-2	ASKIAGPNTGELF
TRBV10-3	TRBJ1-2	AISPTGGNNYGYT
TRBV6-1	TRBJ1-1	ASRGLNTEAF
TRBV14	TRBJ2-3	ASSLGLAQY
TRBV2	TRBJ1-5	ATRGTANQPQH
TRBV7-9	TRBJ2-5	ASREPGLASQETQY
TRBV30	TRBJ1-1	AWSRTEGAF
TRBV5-1	TRBJ1-1	ASSRGGRAEAF
TRBV9	TRBJ2-3	ASSVGFGVSTDTQY
TRBV28	TRBJ1-2	ASSRMARGHYGYT
TRBV13	TRBJ1-1	ASSPRGAAEAF
TRBV28	TRBJ1-5	ASTQLAEPQH
TRBV6-6	TRBJ1-1	ASSYGRQGNTEAF
TRBV28	TRBJ1-4	ASSLLGQGASLVKLF
TRBV30	TRBJ2-5	AWNRAKTQY
TRBV5-8	TRBJ2-7	ASSPVAGGGTYEQY
TRBV7-8	TRBJ2-1	ASRVRSGRGYNEQF
TRBV5-4	TRBJ2-7	ASSPSGRFYEQY
TRBV28	TRBJ1-3	ASSLGNTIY
TRBV5-1	TRBJ1-4	ASSMGQGGNEKLF
TRBV21-1	TRBJ1-5	ASSKAKPPGHFNSNQPQH
TRBV7-6	TRBJ2-3	ASSHGRPSTDTQY
TRBV28	TRBJ2-3	ASGEFSGRPDTQY
TRBV29-1	TRBJ1-3	SVVIWGKLSGNTIY